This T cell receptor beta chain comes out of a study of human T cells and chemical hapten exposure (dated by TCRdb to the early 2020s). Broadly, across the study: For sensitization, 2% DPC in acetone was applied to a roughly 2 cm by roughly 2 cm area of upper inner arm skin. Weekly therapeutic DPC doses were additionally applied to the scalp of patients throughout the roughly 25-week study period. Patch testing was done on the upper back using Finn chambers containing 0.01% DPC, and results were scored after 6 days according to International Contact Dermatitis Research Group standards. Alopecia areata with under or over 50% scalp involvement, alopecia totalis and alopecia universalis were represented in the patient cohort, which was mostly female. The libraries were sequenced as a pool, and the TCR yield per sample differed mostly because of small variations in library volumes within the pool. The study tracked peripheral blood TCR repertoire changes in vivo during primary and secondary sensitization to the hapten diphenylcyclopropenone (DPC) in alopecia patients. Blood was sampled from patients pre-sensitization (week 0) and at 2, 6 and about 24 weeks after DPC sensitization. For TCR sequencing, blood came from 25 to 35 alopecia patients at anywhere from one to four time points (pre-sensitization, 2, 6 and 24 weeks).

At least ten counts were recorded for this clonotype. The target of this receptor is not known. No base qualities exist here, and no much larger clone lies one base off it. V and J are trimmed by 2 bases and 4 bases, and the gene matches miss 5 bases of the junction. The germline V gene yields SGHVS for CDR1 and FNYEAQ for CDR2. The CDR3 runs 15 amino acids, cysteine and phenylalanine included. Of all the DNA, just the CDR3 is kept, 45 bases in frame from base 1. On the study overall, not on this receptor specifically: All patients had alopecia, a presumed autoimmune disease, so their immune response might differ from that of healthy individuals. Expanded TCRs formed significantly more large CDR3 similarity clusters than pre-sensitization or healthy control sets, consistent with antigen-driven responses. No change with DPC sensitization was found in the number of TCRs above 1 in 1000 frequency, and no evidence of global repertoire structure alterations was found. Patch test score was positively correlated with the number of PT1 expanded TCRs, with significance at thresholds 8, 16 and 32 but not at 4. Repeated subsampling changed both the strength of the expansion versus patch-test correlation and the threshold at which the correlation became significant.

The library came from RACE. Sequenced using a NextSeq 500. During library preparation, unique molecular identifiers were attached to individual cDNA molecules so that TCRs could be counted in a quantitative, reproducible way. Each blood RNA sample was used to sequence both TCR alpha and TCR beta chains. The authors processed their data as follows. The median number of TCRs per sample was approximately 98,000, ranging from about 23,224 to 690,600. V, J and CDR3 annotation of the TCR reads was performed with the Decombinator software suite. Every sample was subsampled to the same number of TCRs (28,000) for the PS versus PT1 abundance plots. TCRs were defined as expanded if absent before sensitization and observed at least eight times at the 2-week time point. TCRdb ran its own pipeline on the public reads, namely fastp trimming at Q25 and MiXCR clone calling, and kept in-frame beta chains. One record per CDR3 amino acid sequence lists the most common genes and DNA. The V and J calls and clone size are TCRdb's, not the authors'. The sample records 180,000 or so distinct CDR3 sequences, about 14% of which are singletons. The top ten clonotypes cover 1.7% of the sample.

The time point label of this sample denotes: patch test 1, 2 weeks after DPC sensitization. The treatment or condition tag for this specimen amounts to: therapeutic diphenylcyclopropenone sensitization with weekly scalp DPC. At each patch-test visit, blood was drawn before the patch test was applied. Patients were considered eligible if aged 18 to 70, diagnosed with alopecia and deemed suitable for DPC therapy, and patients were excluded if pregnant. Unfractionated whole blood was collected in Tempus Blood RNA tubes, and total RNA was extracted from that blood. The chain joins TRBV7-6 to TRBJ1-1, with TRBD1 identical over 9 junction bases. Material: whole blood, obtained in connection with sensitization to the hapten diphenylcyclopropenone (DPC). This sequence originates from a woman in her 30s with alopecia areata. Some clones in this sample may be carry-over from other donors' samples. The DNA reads TGTGCCAGCAGCTTATCAGTACAGGGGGCCACTGAAGCTTTCTTT. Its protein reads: CASSLSVQGATEAFF. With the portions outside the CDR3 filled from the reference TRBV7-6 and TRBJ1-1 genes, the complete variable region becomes GAGVSQSPRYKVTKRGQDVALRCDPISGHVSLYWYRQALGQGPEFLTYFNYEAQQDKSGLPNDRFSAERPEGSISTLTIQRTEQRDSAMYRCASSLSVQGATEAFFGQGTRLTVV.